Described below is a single T cell receptor beta chain sequence and its context. Other DNA variants within this sample encode the same CDR3. The sample originates from a study of blood T cell repertoires in COVID-19. Study overall: T cells, B-cell-depleted T cells, or PBMCs provided the cDNA or gDNA that served as material.

As processed by the authors: Nucleated cell number was recorded as an estimate derived from reference gene primer amplification. The method was immunoSEQ multiplex PCR; TCRdb's version includes in-frame clones alone and lacks a portion of them. The DNA gave D and trimming, while V, J and clone size come from that table. The sample lists about 240,000 clones, approximately 84% seen once, with roughly 3.3% in the top ten. V was pared by 6 bases and J by 2 bases, with 10 bases between. This CDR3 spans 13 amino acids. The chain has TRBV12-3 or TRBV12-4 and TRBJ1-2; possible D gene TRBD1, 6 bases. This receptor was identified in a woman in her forties with acute COVID-19. The sequencing sample was made of PBMCs or T cells enriched from blood (not recorded which). The CDR3 here is CASSPDRNYGYTF. The CDR3 DNA reads TGTGCCAGCAGCCCCGACAGGAACTATGGCTACACCTTC.